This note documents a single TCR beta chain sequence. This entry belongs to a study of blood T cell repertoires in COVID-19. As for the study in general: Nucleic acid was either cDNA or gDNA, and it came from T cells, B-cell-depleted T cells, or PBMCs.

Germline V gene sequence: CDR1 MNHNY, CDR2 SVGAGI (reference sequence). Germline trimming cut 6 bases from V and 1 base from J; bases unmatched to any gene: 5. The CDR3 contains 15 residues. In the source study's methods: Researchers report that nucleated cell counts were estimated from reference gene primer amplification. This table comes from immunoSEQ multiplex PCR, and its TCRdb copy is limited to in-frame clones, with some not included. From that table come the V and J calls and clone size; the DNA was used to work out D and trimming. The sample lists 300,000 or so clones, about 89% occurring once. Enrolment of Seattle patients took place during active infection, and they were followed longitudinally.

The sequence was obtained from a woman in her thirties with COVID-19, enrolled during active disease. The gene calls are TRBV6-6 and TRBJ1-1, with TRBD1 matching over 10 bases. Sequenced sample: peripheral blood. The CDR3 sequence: CASSLGTGANTEAFF. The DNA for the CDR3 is TGTGCCAGCAGCTTGGGGACAGGGGCGAACACTGAAGCTTTCTTT.